The rows below give T cell receptor beta chains drawn from one sample of a study of T cell responses to AZD1222 COVID-19 vaccine. TCRdb's copy holds only in-frame clones and misses some; the assay was immunoSEQ multiplex PCR. The data show about 140,000 clones, about 87% seen once. Sequencing used peripheral blood, obtained on day 0 of AZD1222 vaccination. The origin of the receptors is an adult in good health. The CDR3 runs from the conserved cysteine through the conserved F or W. The D gene is left open where the match is weak. Clone sizes are given selectively: once, few, many, or a class where the clone is expanded.

CDR3 DNA	CDR3 protein	clone size	D gene	V gene	J gene
TGTGCCAGCAGAACAGGGCTCACTGAAGCTTTCTTT	CASRTGLTEAFF	NA	NA	TRBV28	TRBJ1-1
TGTGCCAGTAGTAGCACCAGGGAAAACTATGGCTACACCTTC	CASSSTRENYGYTF	NA	NA	TRBV19	TRBJ1-2
TGTGCCAGCAGTTCTTACGACATTAGAGGCTATGGCTACACCTTC	CASSSYDIRGYGYTF	NA	NA	TRBV28	TRBJ1-2
TGTGCCAGCAGCCAGCGTCGGACTAGCGGGAGGGCCGAATACAATGAGCAGTTCTTC	CASSQRRTSGRAEYNEQFF	NA	TRBD2	TRBV7-8	TRBJ2-1
TGTGCTAGCAGCTTAGGGCTCAGTTTGTCTAGCGCACATCTAGGACAAGAGACCCAGTACTTC	CASSLGLSLSSAHLGQETQYF	NA	NA	TRBV7-7	TRBJ2-5
TGTGCCAGCAGCTTAGAACTCTACAATGAGCAGTTCTTC	CASSLELYNEQFF	few	NA	TRBV7-2	TRBJ2-1
TGCGCCAGCAGCCAAGAAGTCCGTCGTTCGGGACAGGGGGCGGGAAACACCATATATTTT	CASSQEVRRSGQGAGNTIYF	NA	TRBD1	TRBV4-3	TRBJ1-3
TGTGCCAGCAGTTATCGATCAATCGGCCACACAGATACGCAGTATTTT	CASSYRSIGHTDTQYF	NA	NA	TRBV6-5	TRBJ2-3
TGTGCCAGCAGCTTAGGACAGCCAGATACGCAGTATTTT	CASSLGQPDTQYF	NA	NA	TRBV7-9	TRBJ2-3
TGTGCCACCAGCCCTAGTCTGGGGAGAGATACCGGGGAGCTGTTTTTT	CATSPSLGRDTGELFF	NA	NA	TRBV15	TRBJ2-2
TGTGCCAGCAGTTCCCCGGGACGCCCCACAGATACGCAGTATTTT	CASSSPGRPTDTQYF	NA	NA	TRBV6-5	TRBJ2-3